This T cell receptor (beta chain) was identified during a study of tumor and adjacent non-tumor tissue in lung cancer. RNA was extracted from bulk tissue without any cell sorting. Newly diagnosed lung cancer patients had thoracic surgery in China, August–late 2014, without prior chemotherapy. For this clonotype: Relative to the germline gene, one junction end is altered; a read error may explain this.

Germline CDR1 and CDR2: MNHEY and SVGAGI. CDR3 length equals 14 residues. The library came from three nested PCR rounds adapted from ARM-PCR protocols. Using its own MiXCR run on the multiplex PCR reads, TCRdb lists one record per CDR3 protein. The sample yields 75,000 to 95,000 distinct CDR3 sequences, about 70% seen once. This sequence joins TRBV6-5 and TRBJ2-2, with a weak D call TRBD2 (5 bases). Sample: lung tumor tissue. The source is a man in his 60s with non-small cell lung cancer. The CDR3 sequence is CASSYETSSGELFF. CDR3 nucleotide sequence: TGTGCCAGCAGTTACGAGACATCCTCCGGGGAGCTGTTCTTT.